Many counts were recorded for the clone carrying this TCR beta chain. The read ends 3 residues shy of where the CDR3 ends; the end is completed using the germline J gene. This sample is drawn from a study of T cell clonality in common variable immunodeficiency. The data were produced by immunoSEQ multiplex PCR, yet TCRdb's version contains in-frame clones alone and is incomplete. The record shows more than 65,000 clones for this sample, with no singletons present. CDR1 and CDR2 from the germline V gene are MNHNS and SASEGT. CDR3 size: 14 residues. Germline trimming cut 3 bases from V and 1 base from J; bases unmatched to any gene: 0. Blood samples were heparinized, 5 to 8 ml per donor.

The chain has TRBV6-1 and TRBJ1-1; 9 bases line up with TRBD1. This TCR derives from a person aged 18 to 75 in good health. The material sequenced was peripheral blood mononuclear cells. The sequenced CDR3 bases are TGTGCCAGCAGTGAGACAGGGGGGAACACTGAA. It codes for CASSETGGNTE. The full CDR3 protein reads CASSETGGNTEAFF.